The text below deals with one T cell receptor (beta chain). Antigen: not known. The data belong to a study of shared clonotypes between healthy human individuals. Study results and caveats: Memory subsets generally showed lower estimated richness than naive subsets.

Between the trimmed V and J ends, which lost 1 base and 6 bases, there was a span of 1 base. The CDR3 runs to 11 residues. CDR1 is MGHRA and CDR2 is YSYEKL in the germline V gene. Assay used: immunoSEQ multiplex PCR; TCRdb lists only in-frame clones, some missing. The sample carries around 2,000,000 clones, 85% to 95% recorded once. The source of this sequence is a man aged 18 to 30 in good health. The chain couples TRBV4-1 to TRBJ2-1, with no clear D. Sequencing was carried out using naive CD4+ T cells sorted from blood. The subset is: CD45RA+ positively selected. The CDR3, as DNA: TGCGCCAGCAGCCAAGTCAATGAGCAGTTCTTC. Amino acids: CASSQVNEQFF.